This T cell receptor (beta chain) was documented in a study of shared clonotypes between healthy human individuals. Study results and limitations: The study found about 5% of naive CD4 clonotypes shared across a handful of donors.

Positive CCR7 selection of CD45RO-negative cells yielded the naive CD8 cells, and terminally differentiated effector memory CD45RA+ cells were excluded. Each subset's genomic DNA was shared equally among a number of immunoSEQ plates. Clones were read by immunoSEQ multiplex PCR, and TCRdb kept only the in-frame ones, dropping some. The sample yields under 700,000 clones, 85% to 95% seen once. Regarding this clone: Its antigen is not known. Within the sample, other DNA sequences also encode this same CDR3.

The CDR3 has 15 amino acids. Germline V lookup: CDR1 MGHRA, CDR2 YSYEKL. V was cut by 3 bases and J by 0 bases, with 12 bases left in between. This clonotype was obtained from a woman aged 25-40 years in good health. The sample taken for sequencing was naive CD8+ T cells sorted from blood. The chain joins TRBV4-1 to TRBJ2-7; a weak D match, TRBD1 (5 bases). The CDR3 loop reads CASSQTTDSSYEQYF. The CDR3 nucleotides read TGCGCCAGCAGCCAGACGACAGATAGCTCCTACGAGCAGTACTTC.